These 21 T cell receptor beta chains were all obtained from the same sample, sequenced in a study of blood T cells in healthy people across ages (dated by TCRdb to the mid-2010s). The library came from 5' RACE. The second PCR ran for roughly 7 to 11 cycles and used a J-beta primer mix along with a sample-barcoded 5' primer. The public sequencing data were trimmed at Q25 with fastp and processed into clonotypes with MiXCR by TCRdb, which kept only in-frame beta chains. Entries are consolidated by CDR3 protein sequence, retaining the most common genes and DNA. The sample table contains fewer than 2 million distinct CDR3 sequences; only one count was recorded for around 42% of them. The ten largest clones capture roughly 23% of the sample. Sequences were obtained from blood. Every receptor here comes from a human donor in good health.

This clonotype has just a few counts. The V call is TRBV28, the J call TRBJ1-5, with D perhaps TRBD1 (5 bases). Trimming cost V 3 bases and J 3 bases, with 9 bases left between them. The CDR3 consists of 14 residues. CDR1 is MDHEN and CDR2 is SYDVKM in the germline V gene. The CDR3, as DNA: TGTGCCAGCAGTTTGTCCAGGGTCAATCAGCCCCAGCATTTT. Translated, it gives CASSLSRVNQPQHF. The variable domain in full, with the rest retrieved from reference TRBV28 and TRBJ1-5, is DVKVTQSSRYLVKRTGEKVFLECVQDMDHENMFWYRQDPGLGLRLIYFSYDVKMKEKGDIPEGYSVSREKKERFSLILESASTNQTSMYLCASSLSRVNQPQHFGDGTRLSIL.

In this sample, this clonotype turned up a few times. CDR3 sequence: CASSLWATYEQYF. For the CDR3, the DNA is TGTGCCAGCAGTTTATGGGCCACCTACGAGCAGTACTTC. The chain is built from TRBV27 and TRBJ2-7; D uncertain. The length of the CDR3 is 13 residues. Trimming stripped 1 base from V and 2 bases from J, with 6 bases between. Germline V gives CDR1 MNHEY, CDR2 SMNVEV (reference sequence).

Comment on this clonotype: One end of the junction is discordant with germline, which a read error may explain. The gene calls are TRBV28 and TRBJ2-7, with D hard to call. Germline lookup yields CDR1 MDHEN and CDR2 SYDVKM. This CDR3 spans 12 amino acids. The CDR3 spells CVSSVVAYEQYF. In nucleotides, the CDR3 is TGTGTCAGCAGCGTGGTAGCCTACGAGCAGTACTTC.

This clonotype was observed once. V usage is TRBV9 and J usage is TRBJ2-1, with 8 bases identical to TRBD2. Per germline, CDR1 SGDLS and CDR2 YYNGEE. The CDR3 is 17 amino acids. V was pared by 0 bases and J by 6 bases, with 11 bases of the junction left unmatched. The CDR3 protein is CASSVAGVAGGFNEQFF. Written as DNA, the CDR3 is TGTGCCAGCAGCGTAGCGGGGGTGGCGGGGGGCTTCAATGAGCAGTTCTTC.

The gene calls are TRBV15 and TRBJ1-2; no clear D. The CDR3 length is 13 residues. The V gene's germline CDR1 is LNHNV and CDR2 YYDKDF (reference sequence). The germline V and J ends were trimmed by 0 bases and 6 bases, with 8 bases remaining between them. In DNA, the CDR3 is TGTGCCACCAGCAGAGATCTGGATCATGGCTACACCTTC. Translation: CATSRDLDHGYTF.

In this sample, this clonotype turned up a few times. The CDR3 region is CASSLGSGTGGPQYF. The CDR3 DNA sequence: TGCGCCAGCAGCTTGGGATCCGGAACAGGGGGCCCTCAGTACTTC. The rearrangement uses TRBV5-1 and TRBJ2-4; TRBD1 matches at 9 bases. This CDR3 has 15 amino acids. V was pared by 0 bases and J by 12 bases, with 10 bases of the junction left unmatched. CDR1 is SGHRS and CDR2 is YFSETQ in the germline V gene.

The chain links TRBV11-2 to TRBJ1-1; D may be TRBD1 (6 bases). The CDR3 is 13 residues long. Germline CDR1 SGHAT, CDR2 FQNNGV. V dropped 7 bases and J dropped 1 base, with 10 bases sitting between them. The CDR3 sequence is CASIQGPNTEAFF. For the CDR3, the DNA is TGTGCCAGCATCCAGGGGCCGAACACTGAAGCTTTCTTT.

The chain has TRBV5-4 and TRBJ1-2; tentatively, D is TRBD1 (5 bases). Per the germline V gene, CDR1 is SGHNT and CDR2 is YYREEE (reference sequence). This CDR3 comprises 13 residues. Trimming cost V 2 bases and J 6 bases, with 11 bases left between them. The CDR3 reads CASSFEGKNGYTF. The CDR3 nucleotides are TGTGCCAGCAGCTTCGAGGGGAAGAATGGCTACACCTTC.

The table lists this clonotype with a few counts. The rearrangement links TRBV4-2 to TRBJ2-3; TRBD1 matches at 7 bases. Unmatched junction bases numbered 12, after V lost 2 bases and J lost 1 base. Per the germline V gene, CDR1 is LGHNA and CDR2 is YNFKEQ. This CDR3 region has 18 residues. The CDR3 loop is CASSQLPGGVVGTDTQYF. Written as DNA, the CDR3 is TGTGCCAGCAGCCAACTTCCAGGGGGAGTAGTCGGCACAGATACGCAGTATTTT.

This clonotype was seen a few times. The CDR3 spells CASSLGWNYEQYF. CDR3 nucleotide sequence: TGTGCCAGCAGTTTGGGGTGGAATTACGAGCAGTACTTC. V is TRBV28 and J is TRBJ2-7, with D unclear. The germline V gene encodes CDR1 MDHEN and CDR2 SYDVKM. The V end lost 3 bases, the J end lost 4 bases, and 10 bases lay between the germline ends. The CDR3 is made up of 13 amino acids. Using reference TRBV28 and TRBJ2-7 for the parts outside the CDR3, the full variable domain is DVKVTQSSRYLVKRTGEKVFLECVQDMDHENMFWYRQDPGLGLRLIYFSYDVKMKEKGDIPEGYSVSREKKERFSLILESASTNQTSMYLCASSLGWNYEQYFGPGTRLTVT.

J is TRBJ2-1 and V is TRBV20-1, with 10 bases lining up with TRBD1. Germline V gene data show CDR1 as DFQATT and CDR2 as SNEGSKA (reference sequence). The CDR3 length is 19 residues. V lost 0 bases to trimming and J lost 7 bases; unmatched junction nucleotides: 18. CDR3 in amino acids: CSARDFPGTGDWAWNEQFF. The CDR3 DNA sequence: TGCAGTGCTAGAGATTTCCCCGGGACAGGGGATTGGGCTTGGAATGAGCAGTTCTTC.

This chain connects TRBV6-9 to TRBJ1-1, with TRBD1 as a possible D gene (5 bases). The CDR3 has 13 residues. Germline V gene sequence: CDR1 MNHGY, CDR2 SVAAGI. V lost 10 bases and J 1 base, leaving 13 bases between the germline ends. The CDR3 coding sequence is TGTGCCACCCCGGGACTTTCGAACACTGAAGCTTTCTTT. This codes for CATPGLSNTEAFF.

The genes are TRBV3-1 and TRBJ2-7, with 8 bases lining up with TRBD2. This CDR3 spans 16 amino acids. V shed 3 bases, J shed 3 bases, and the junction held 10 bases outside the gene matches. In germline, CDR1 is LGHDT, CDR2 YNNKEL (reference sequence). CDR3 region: CASSHGPGTRVYEQYF. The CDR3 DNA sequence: TGTGCCAGCAGCCACGGACCCGGGACTAGGGTCTACGAGCAGTACTTC.

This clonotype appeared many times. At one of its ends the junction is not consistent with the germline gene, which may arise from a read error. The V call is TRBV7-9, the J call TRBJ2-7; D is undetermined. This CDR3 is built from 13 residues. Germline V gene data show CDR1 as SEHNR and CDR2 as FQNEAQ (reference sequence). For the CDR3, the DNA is TGTGCCAGCAGTTTAGAGAGCTCCTACGAGCAGTACTTC. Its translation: CASSLESSYEQYF.

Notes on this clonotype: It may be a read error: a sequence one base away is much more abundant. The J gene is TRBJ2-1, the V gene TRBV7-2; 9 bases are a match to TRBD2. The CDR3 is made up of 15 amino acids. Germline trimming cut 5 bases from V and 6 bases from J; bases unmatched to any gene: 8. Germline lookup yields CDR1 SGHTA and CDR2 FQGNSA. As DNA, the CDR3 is TGTGCCAGCAGCGCCCAGCGGGAGGTCGGCAATGAGCAGTTCTTC. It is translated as CASSAQREVGNEQFF. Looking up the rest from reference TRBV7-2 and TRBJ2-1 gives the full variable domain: GAGVSQSPSNKVTEKGKDVELRCDPISGHTALYWYRQSLGQGLEFLIYFQGNSAPDKSGLPSDRFSAERTGGSVSTLTIQRTQQEDSAVYLCASSAQREVGNEQFFGPGTRLTVL.

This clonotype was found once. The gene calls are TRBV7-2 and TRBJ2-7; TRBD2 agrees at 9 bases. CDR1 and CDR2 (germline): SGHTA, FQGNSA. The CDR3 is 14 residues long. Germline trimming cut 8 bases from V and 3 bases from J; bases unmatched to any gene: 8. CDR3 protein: CASRPSGDIYEQYF. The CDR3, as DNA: TGTGCCAGCCGACCTAGCGGGGACATCTACGAGCAGTACTTC.

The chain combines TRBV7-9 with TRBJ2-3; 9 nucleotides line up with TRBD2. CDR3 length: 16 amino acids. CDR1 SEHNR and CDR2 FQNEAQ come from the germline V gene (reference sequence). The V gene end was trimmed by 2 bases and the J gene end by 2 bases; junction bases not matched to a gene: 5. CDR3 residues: CASSLLGGGDTDTQYF. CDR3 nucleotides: TGTGCCAGCAGCTTATTGGGCGGGGGGGACACAGATACGCAGTATTTT.

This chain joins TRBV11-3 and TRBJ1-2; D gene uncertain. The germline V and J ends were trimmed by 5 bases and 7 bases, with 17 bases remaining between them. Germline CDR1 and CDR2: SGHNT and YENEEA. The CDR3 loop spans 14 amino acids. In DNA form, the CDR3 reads TGTGCCAGCAGCCTTGTCCAGGCCGATCGTGGCTACACCTTC. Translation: CASSLVQADRGYTF.

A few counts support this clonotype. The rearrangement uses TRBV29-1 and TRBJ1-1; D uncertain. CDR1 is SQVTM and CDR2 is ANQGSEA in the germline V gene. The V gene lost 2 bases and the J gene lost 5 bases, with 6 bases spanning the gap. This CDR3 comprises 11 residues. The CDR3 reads CSVEYVTEAFF. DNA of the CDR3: TGCAGCGTTGAATATGTTACTGAAGCTTTCTTT.

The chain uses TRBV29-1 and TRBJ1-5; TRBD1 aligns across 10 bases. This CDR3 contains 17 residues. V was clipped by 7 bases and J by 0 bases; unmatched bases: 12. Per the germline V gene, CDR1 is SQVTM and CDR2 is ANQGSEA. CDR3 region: CSAATGTGVYSNQPQHF. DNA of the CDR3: TGCAGCGCCGCAACCGGGACAGGGGTTTATAGCAATCAGCCCCAGCATTTT.

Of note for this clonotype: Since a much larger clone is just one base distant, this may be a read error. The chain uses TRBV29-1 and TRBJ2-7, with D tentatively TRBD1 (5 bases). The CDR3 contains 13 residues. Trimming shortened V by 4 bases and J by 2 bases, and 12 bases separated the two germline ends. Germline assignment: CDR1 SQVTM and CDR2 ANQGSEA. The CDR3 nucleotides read TGCAGCGTTGCGCAGGGAACAGCCTACGAGCAGTACTTC. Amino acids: CSVAQGTAYEQYF.